The 29 T cell receptor beta chains below were found in one sample sequenced in a study of T-cell reconstitution after alpha-beta-depleted transplantation in children. TCRbeta library preparation incorporated unique molecular identifiers. MiXCR, run by TCRdb on the PCR reads, gives a single entry per CDR3 protein. The repertoire holds 300,000 to 400,000 distinct CDR3 sequences, 16% seen once, with about 41% in the top ten. The sequences come from PBMCs, mostly from graft donor cells, collected 360 days after TCRalphabeta/CD19-depleted stem cell transplant. The receptors were sampled from a male patient aged 2-10 years who had a stem cell transplant for acute lymphoblastic leukemia, so the T cells may come from the graft donor.

Here the CDR3 DNA reads TGTGCCACCGACGGCTCTGGGGCCAACGTCCTGACTTTC. Its translation is CATDGSGANVLTF. The V call is TRBV12-3 or TRBV12-4, the J call TRBJ2-6; D uncertain. The CDR3 sequence is 13 residues long. Trimming stripped 10 bases from V and 0 bases from J, with 7 bases between.

As concerns this clonotype: The junction differs from germline at one of its ends, possibly a read error. The CDR3 bases are TGTGCCGGCAGCCTGAGCGGGAGGGGGGATGAGCAGTTCTTC. Residues: CAGSLSGRGDEQFF. V is TRBV4-2 and J is TRBJ2-1, with 10 bases aligning to TRBD2. The CDR3 consists of 14 residues. The germline V gene encodes CDR1 LGHNA and CDR2 YNFKEQ.

In its sample, this clonotype was seen a few times. Sequence at one end of the junction differs from germline and may be a read error. CDR3 amino acids: CAVSRDSAPEQYF. CDR3 bases: TGTGCCGTCAGCCGGGACTCGGCCCCGGAGCAGTACTTC. The chain is built from TRBV10-3 and TRBJ2-7; tentative D call: TRBD2 (6 bases). CDR1 is ENHRY, CDR2 SYGVKD, per germline. CDR3 length: 13 amino acids.

This sequence joins TRBV4-3 and TRBJ2-5; 7 positions agree with TRBD2. The germline gives CDR1 LGHNA, CDR2 YSLEER. J lost 1 base, V lost 0 bases, and 5 bases had no gene match. CDR3 length equals 16 residues. DNA for the CDR3: TGCGCCAGCAGCCAAGAAGTGGGAGGGACCCAAGAGACCCAGTACTTC. Translated, it gives CASSQEVGGTQETQYF.

This clonotype has more than one count but fewer than ten. The chain combines TRBV7-2 with TRBJ2-7; 7 bases fit TRBD2. CDR3 length equals 14 residues. The V segment lost 8 bases and the J segment 6 bases; nucleotides outside the gene matches: 13. Germline-derived CDR1 and CDR2 are SGHTA and FQGNSA. CDR3 nucleotide sequence: TGTGCCAGCGGGCCTCCCCGACTAGCATCCGAGCAGTACTTC. Translated, it gives CASGPPRLASEQYF. Complete variable domain (other parts from reference TRBV7-2 and TRBJ2-7): GAGVSQSPSNKVTEKGKDVELRCDPISGHTALYWYRQSLGQGLEFLIYFQGNSAPDKSGLPSDRFSAERTGGSVSTLTIQRTQQEDSAVYLCASGPPRLASEQYFGPGTRLTVT.

A few counts support this clonotype. The genes are TRBV2 and TRBJ2-5, with D unclear. The CDR3 is 15 amino acids. Between the trimmed V and J ends, which lost 8 bases and 5 bases, there was a span of 21 bases. The germline V gene has CDR1 SNHLY and CDR2 FYNNEI. In DNA, the CDR3 is TGTGCCAGCTTGAAAGAGAGGTTGGGTTGGGAGACCCAGTACTTC. Translating it yields CASLKERLGWETQYF.

There are many counts of this clonotype. V usage is TRBV4-1 and J usage is TRBJ2-3; D remains ambiguous. Germline V CDR1 and CDR2: MGHRA, YSYEKL. This CDR3 comprises 15 residues. Trimming removed 1 base at V and 3 bases at J, with 11 bases between. CDR3 coding DNA: TGCGCCAGCAGCCAAGGGTGGGAACGGACAGATACGCAGTATTTT. Residues: CASSQGWERTDTQYF.

V usage is TRBV7-8 and J usage is TRBJ2-2, with D possibly being TRBD1 or TRBD2 (5 bases each). The V and J ends lost 2 bases and 3 bases respectively, with 16 bases between them. The CDR3 covers 17 residues. Germline CDR1 reads SGHVS; CDR2 reads FQNEAQ. The CDR3 sequence is CASSLLGPPVDTGELFF. CDR3 bases: TGTGCCAGCAGCTTATTGGGACCCCCGGTTGACACCGGGGAGCTGTTTTTT.

J is TRBJ2-1 and V is TRBV6-2 or TRBV6-3, with a tentative D call TRBD2 (5 bases). The CDR3 totals 14 residues. Trimming pared 8 bases from V and 6 bases from J, leaving 17 bases between. Looked up from germline, CDR1 is MNHEY and CDR2 is SVGEGT. The chain's CDR3 is CASGLAQILNEQFF. The CDR3 DNA follows: TGTGCCAGCGGGCTAGCACAAATCCTCAATGAGCAGTTCTTC.

The chain combines TRBV19 with TRBJ2-6, with 9 bases matching TRBD1. Germline CDR1 and CDR2: LNHDA and SQIVND (reference sequence). The CDR3 covers 20 residues. J was trimmed by 0 bases and V by 0 bases; bases with no gene match: 9. CDR3 in amino acids: CASSIDPPGQGFSGANVLTF. DNA of the CDR3: TGTGCCAGTAGTATAGATCCCCCGGGACAGGGTTTCTCTGGGGCCAACGTCCTGACTTTC.

This clonotype appeared many times. This sequence joins TRBV29-1 and TRBJ2-3, with TRBD2 matching 11 bases. CDR1 is SQVTM, CDR2 ANQGSEA, per germline. This CDR3 has 16 amino acids. V lost 3 bases to trimming and J lost 6 bases; unmatched junction nucleotides: 11. The CDR3, as DNA: TGCAGCGTTGAGTGGCTAGCGGGAGGCCTGGAGGATACGCAGTATTTT. Translating gives CSVEWLAGGLEDTQYF.

V and J are TRBV7-9 and TRBJ1-1, with 7 bases that match TRBD1. Germline CDR1 SEHNR, CDR2 FQNEAQ (reference sequence). This CDR3 spans 13 amino acids. After removal of 3 bases from V and 3 bases from J, the junction contained 1 base not matched to a gene. CDR3 region: CASSFTGDTEAFF. The CDR3 region has the DNA TGTGCCAGCAGCTTCACAGGGGACACTGAAGCTTTCTTT. Variable domain in full (rest from reference TRBV7-9 and TRBJ1-1): DTGVSQNPRHKITKRGQNVTFRCDPISEHNRLYWYRQTLGQGPEFLTYFQNEAQLEKSRLLSDRFSAERPKGSFSTLEIQRTEQGDSAMYLCASSFTGDTEAFFGQGTRLTVV.

This clonotype came up many times. The rearrangement joins TRBV12-3 or TRBV12-4 to TRBJ1-5; a weak D match, TRBD1 (5 bases). Trimming took off 4 bases at V and 6 bases at J, with 7 bases between the two ends. This CDR3 is built from 12 residues. In DNA, the CDR3 is TGTGCCAGCAGTTCGAGGGGTCAGCCCCAGCATTTT. Protein sequence: CASSSRGQPQHF.

This clonotype has ten or more counts. The chain employs TRBV4-2 and TRBJ2-6; D ambiguous. This CDR3 region has 14 residues. The V gene lost 1 base and the J gene lost 2 bases, with 3 bases spanning the gap. Germline assignment: CDR1 LGHNA and CDR2 YNFKEQ. The DNA of the CDR3 is TGTGCCAGCAGCCAAGGTGCTGGGGCCAACGTCCTGACTTTC. This sequence encodes CASSQGAGANVLTF.

CDR3 DNA sequence: TGTGCCAGCAGCTTGTGGACAGGGGCGACCAGCACAGATACGCAGTATTTT. Amino acid sequence: CASSLWTGATSTDTQYF. The chain uses TRBV7-9 and TRBJ2-3, with 9 positions matching TRBD1. The V segment lost 3 bases and the J segment 0 bases; nucleotides outside the gene matches: 7. The CDR3 extends over 17 amino acids. Germline V gene sequence: CDR1 SEHNR, CDR2 FQNEAQ (reference sequence).

This clonotype has just a few counts. The V call is TRBV25-1, the J call TRBJ2-1; 9 bases match TRBD1. V lost 7 bases and J lost 9; bases outside the gene matches: 10. The CDR3 has 14 amino acids. Germline values: CDR1 MGHDK, CDR2 SYGVNS. CDR3: CASTGTGYSREQFF. Written as DNA, the CDR3 is TGTGCCAGCACCGGGACAGGGTATTCTCGTGAGCAGTTCTTC.

This chain uses TRBV6-5 with TRBJ2-5; 10 bases agree with TRBD2. Germline V gene data show CDR1 as MNHEY and CDR2 as SVGAGI. V trimming: 0 bases; J trimming: 5 bases; junction bases outside the gene matches: 9. The CDR3 consists of 17 residues. In DNA, the CDR3 is TGTGCCAGCAGTTACTCGGGGCTAGCGGGAGAGCGTGAGACCCAGTACTTC. Translation gives CASSYSGLAGERETQYF.

This sequence joins TRBV4-1 and TRBJ2-7; a possible D gene is TRBD1 (5 bases). This CDR3 is 17 amino acids long. CDR1 is MGHRA, CDR2 YSYEKL, per germline. Trimming stripped 4 bases from V and 3 bases from J, with 22 bases between. CDR3 in amino acids: CASSPQAGHGLIYEQYF. CDR3 DNA sequence: TGCGCCAGCAGCCCCCAAGCAGGACACGGTTTAATCTACGAGCAGTACTTC.

Comments on this clonotype: Since no conserved phenylalanine or tryptophan closes the CDR3, a read error is the likely cause. V usage is TRBV29-1 and J usage is TRBJ2-7; 7 nucleotides agree with TRBD1. J was trimmed by 3 bases and V by 5 bases; bases with no gene match: 4. The CDR3 is 12 residues long. Germline-derived CDR1 and CDR2 are SQVTM and ANQGSEA. CDR3 sequence (DNA): TGCAGCGTTCTTGGGACAGACTACGAGCAGTACTAC. It specifies CSVLGTDYEQYY.

This clonotype was found a few times. V is TRBV29-1 and J is TRBJ2-1; D not resolved. V was pared by 5 bases and J by 0 bases, with 17 bases between. This CDR3 is 16 amino acids long. Germline V CDR1 and CDR2: SQVTM, ANQGSEA. The CDR3 nucleotides are TGCAGCGTTCAGTCCCCAGGCGGAAGCTCCTACAATGAGCAGTTCTTC. Translating it yields CSVQSPGGSSYNEQFF.

The V and J genes are TRBV18 and TRBJ2-6; possible D gene TRBD2, 5 bases. Trimming shortened V by 6 bases and J by 0 bases, and 21 bases separated the two germline ends. CDR3 length: 19 amino acids. CDR1 and CDR2 from the germline V gene are KGHSH and LQKENI. CDR3: CASSSRGSLAHSGANVLTF. CDR3 in DNA: TGTGCCAGCTCGAGTCGAGGGTCCCTCGCCCACTCTGGGGCCAACGTCCTGACTTTC.

V usage is TRBV9 and J usage is TRBJ2-1; D might be TRBD2 (5 bases). This CDR3 contains 16 residues. The germline V and J ends were trimmed by 4 bases and 0 bases, with 14 bases remaining between them. Per germline, CDR1 SGDLS and CDR2 YYNGEE. CDR3 residues: CASSPDYRYSYNEQFF. The CDR3 coding sequence is TGTGCCAGCAGCCCCGACTACCGCTACTCCTACAATGAGCAGTTCTTC.

This clonotype was counted only a few times. This rearrangement joins TRBV5-1 to TRBJ2-7; D uncertain. CDR1 and CDR2 (germline): SGHRS, YFSETQ. The CDR3 is 11 residues long. Trimming shortened V by 3 bases and J by 5 bases, and 6 bases separated the two germline ends. The CDR3: CASSSDNEQYF. The CDR3 nucleotides read TGCGCCAGCAGCTCCGATAACGAGCAGTACTTC.

This chain joins TRBV12-3 or TRBV12-4 and TRBJ2-3; D is perhaps TRBD2 (5 bases). The ends were cut back, 3 bases at V and 5 bases at J, with 18 bases in the middle. CDR3 size: 16 residues. DNA of the CDR3: TGTGCCAGCAGTTTTAATCCAGGAGGCTTGGTAGATACGCAGTATTTT. The encoded protein is CASSFNPGGLVDTQYF.

In this sample, this clonotype turned up a few times. The chain is built from TRBV18 and TRBJ2-1; D perhaps matches TRBD1 (6 bases). The CDR3 has 12 residues. The ends were cut back, 5 bases at V and 8 bases at J, with 10 bases in the middle. CDR1 is KGHSH, CDR2 LQKENI, per germline. CDR3 protein: CASSTQGHEQFF. The CDR3 nucleotides read TGTGCCAGCTCAACCCAGGGGCATGAGCAGTTCTTC. Looking up the rest from reference TRBV18 and TRBJ2-1 gives the full variable domain: NAGVMQNPRHLVRRRGQEARLRCSPMKGHSHVYWYRQLPEEGLKFMVYLQKENIIDESGMPKERFSAEFPKEGPSILRIQQVVRGDSAAYFCASSTQGHEQFFGPGTRLTVL.

This chain links TRBV6-2 or TRBV6-3 with TRBJ2-7; tentatively, D is TRBD2 (6 bases). The germline V gene encodes CDR1 MNHEY and CDR2 SVGEGT. V was clipped by 2 bases and J by 7 bases, with 24 bases between them. The CDR3 length is 17 residues. The CDR3 DNA is TGTGCCAGCAGTTACCATAGGAGGGGAGGAGGCTTGAGGGAGCAGTACTTC. Amino acids: CASSYHRRGGGLREQYF.

The J gene is TRBJ2-3, the V gene TRBV7-9; 7 nucleotides align to TRBD2. Germline V gene sequence: CDR1 SEHNR, CDR2 FQNEAQ (reference sequence). Trimming at V came to 4 bases and at J to 4 bases, leaving 11 bases not matched to a gene. This CDR3 comprises 16 residues. CDR3 sequence (DNA): TGTGCCAGCAGCTCGTGGACTAGTCCCGGCGCAGATACGCAGTATTTT. Translation: CASSSWTSPGADTQYF. Drawing the rest from reference TRBV7-9 and TRBJ2-3, the complete variable domain is DTGVSQNPRHKITKRGQNVTFRCDPISEHNRLYWYRQTLGQGPEFLTYFQNEAQLEKSRLLSDRFSAERPKGSFSTLEIQRTEQGDSAMYLCASSSWTSPGADTQYFGPGTRLTVL.

CDR3 coding DNA: TGTGCCAGCAGTCCCCGGAGGGGCGGCCAAGAGACCCAGTACTTC. As protein: CASSPRRGGQETQYF. The chain recombines TRBV12-3 or TRBV12-4 with TRBJ2-5; D perhaps matches TRBD2 (6 bases). The CDR3 runs 15 residues. The V end was cut by 5 bases, the J end by 1 base, with 14 bases between.

In this sample, this clonotype turned up a few times. This chain connects TRBV11-2 to TRBJ2-1; D is ambiguous. There are 14 residues in the CDR3. Trimming removed 3 bases at V and 7 bases at J, with 13 bases between. Germline lookup yields CDR1 SGHAT and CDR2 FQNNGV. The CDR3, as DNA: TGTGCCAGCAGCTTCTTCGCTTTACTAAATGAGCAGTTCTTC. It encodes CASSFFALLNEQFF.